Detailed here is one T cell receptor (beta chain). Its cognate antigen is unknown. The data originate from a study of chemoradiotherapy in HPV16-positive cancers. The data were produced by immunoSEQ multiplex PCR, yet TCRdb's version contains in-frame clones alone and is incomplete. Of over a thousand clones listed, under 90% were seen once; the top ten hold 10%. Over chemoradiotherapy, repertoires were sampled more than once. Overall study findings and caveats: For HPV16-positive patients, expanding HPV-responsive T cells associated with longer recurrence-free survival. Candidate HPV-specific clones and E7-related TCR motifs grew in tumor during treatment.

Germline V CDR1 and CDR2: SGHNT, YYREEE (reference sequence). Between the trimmed V and J ends, which lost 5 bases and 1 base, there was a span of 12 bases. There are 14 residues in the CDR3. The sequences come from tumor tissue, collected from a patient who underwent chemoradiotherapy. The V gene is TRBV5-4, the J gene TRBJ1-1; no clear D gene. This clonotype was obtained from a human donor with HPV-associated anogenital cancer. The CDR3 DNA sequence: TGTGCCAGCAGGCGGTTTTCGGCGAACACTGAAGCTTTCTTT. It is translated as CASRRFSANTEAFF.